The clone carrying this T cell receptor (beta chain) was observed a handful of times. Its antigen remains unknown. The CDR3 is 14 amino acids. Trimming cost V 3 bases and J 4 bases, with 13 bases left between them. The germline V gene encodes CDR1 SGDLS and CDR2 YYNGEE. This entry belongs to a study of blood T cells in healthy people across ages. Ranging in age from about 6 to 95, the donors were healthy Caucasian individuals from Russia. General study findings and limits: There were more naive CD4+ cells and higher diversity in long-lived donors than in aged donors.

It was with a sample-barcoded 5' primer and a J-beta primer mix that a second PCR of roughly 6 to 11 cycles was run. All cDNA molecules were each tagged by a template-switch adaptor with 12 random nucleotides. TCRdb itself ran the 5' RACE reads through MiXCR, one entry per CDR3 protein. Of about 830,000 distinct CDR3 sequences in the sample, about 59% were seen once. Specimen: blood. The clonotype comes from a man aged 25 to 45 in good health. The V and J genes are TRBV9 and TRBJ1-1, with D perhaps TRBD1 (5 bases). The CDR3 DNA reads TGTGCCAGCAGCGCGGACATCCCCGGCACTGAAGCTTTCTTT. Residues: CASSADIPGTEAFF.